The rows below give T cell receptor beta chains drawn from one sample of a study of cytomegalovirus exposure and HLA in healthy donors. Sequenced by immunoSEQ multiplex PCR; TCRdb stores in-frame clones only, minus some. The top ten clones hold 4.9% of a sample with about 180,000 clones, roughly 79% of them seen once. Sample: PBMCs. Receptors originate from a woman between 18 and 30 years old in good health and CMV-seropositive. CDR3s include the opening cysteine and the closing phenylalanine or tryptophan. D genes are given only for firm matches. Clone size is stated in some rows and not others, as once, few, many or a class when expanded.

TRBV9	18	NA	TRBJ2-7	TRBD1	TGTGCCAGCAGCGTAGGTGAAAGACAGGGTGCCAGATTCTACGAGCAGTACTTC	CASSVGERQGARFYEQYF
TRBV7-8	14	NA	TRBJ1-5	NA	TGTGCCAGCAGCTTAGCGAGCCAGGGCCAGCCCCAGCATTTT	CASSLASQGQPQHF
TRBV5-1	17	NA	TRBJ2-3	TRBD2	TGCGCCAGCAGTCCCGGACTAGCGGGGGGCAACACAGATACGCAGTATTTT	CASSPGLAGGNTDTQYF
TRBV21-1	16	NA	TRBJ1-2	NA	TGTGCCAGCAGCAACTTGGACAGGGGGCGATACTATGGCTACACCTTC	CASSNLDRGRYYGYTF
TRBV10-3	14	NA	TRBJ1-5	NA	TGTGCCATCATGAGCGGGGGAGGCGATCAGCCCCAGCATTTT	CAIMSGGGDQPQHF
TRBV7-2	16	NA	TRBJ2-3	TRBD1	TGTGCCAGCAGCCTCGACAGGGGTTACGGCACAGATACGCAGTATTTT	CASSLDRGYGTDTQYF
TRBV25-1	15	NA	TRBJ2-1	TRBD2	TGTGCCAGCAGTGCGTCTAGCGGGGGAGACAATGAGCAGTTCTTC	CASSASSGGDNEQFF
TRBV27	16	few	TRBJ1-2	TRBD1	TGTGCCAGCAGTTTCGGGGTTGGCAGGGGGCGCGATGGCTACACCTTC	CASSFGVGRGRDGYTF
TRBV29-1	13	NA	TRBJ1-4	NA	TGCAGCGTTGAGACTCCCACTAATGAAAAACTGTTTTTT	CSVETPTNEKLFF
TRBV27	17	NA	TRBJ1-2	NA	TGTGCCAGCAGTGCGGGGGGCTGGTACAGGAACCACTATGGCTACACCTTC	CASSAGGWYRNHYGYTF
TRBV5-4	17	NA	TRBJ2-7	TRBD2	TGTGCCAGCAGGATGGACCCCTTGCGGGGGGGCTCCCACGAGCAGTACTTC	CASRMDPLRGGSHEQYF
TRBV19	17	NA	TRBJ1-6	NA	TGTGCCAGTAGTACCCCGGGACACCAACCCGCTAATTCACCCCTCCACTTT	CASSTPGHQPANSPLHF
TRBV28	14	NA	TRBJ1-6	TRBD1	TGTGCCAGCAGTTTAGGGACAGAAAATTCACCCCTCCACTTT	CASSLGTENSPLHF
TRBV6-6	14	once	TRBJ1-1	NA	TGTGCCAGCAGCAATGGCGGGGGGAACACTGAAGCTTTCTTT	CASSNGGGNTEAFF
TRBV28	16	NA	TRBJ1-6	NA	TGTGCCAGCAGTAGCGTCCGAGGACAGTATAATTCACCCCTCCACTTT	CASSSVRGQYNSPLHF
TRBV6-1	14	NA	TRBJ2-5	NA	TGTGCCAGCAGTGAATATCCGCGGGTAGAGACCCAGTACTTC	CASSEYPRVETQYF
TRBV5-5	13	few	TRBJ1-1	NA	TGTGCCAGCAGCTTTGGGGCGAACACTGAAGCTTTCTTT	CASSFGANTEAFF
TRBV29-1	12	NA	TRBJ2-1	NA	TGCAGCGTTGCCAGCGGAAACAATGAGCAGTTCTTC	CSVASGNNEQFF
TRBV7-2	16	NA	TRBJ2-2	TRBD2	TGTGCCAGCAGCTTAGCACTAGCGGGGGCCGCAACGGAGCTGTTTTTT	CASSLALAGAATELFF
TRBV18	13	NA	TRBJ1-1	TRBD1	TGTGCCAGCTCGGCCACAGGGGGCACTGAAGCTTTCTTT	CASSATGGTEAFF
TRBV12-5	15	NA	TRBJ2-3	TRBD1	TGTGCTAGTGGTCCAGGCAGGGGGTACGCAGATACGCAGTATTTT	CASGPGRGYADTQYF
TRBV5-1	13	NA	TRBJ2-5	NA	TGCGCCAGCAGCTTGGTGACAGCAGAGACCCAGTACTTC	CASSLVTAETQYF
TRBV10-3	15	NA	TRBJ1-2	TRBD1	TGTGCCATCAGTGTGACAGGGGGCGAGCTCTATGGCTACACCTTC	CAISVTGGELYGYTF
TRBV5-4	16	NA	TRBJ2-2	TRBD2	TGTGCCAGCAGCTTGGGCGGCGGGGGGGATACCGGGGAGCTGTTTTTT	CASSLGGGGDTGELFF
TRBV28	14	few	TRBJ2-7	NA	TGTGCCAGCAGTCCACAGGGTCTCGGCTACGAGCAGTACTTC	CASSPQGLGYEQYF
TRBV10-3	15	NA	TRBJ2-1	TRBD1	TGTGCCATCAGGGGTACGGGACAGGGGTTGCATGAGCAGTTCTTC	CAIRGTGQGLHEQFF
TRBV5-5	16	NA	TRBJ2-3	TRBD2	TGTGCCAGCAGCTGGCCGGCGGGGGGGAGCACAGATACGCAGTATTTT	CASSWPAGGSTDTQYF
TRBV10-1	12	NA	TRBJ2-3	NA	TGCGCCAGCAGTGACAACACAGATACGCAGTATTTT	CASSDNTDTQYF
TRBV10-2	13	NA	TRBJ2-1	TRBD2	TGCGCCAGCTTCTTAGCGGGGAGCAATGAGCAGTTCTTC	CASFLAGSNEQFF
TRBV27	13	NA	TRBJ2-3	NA	TGTGCCAGCAGTCAGACAGACACAGATACGCAGTATTTT	CASSQTDTDTQYF
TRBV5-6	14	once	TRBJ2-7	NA	TGTGCCAGCAGCGCGGGGACGGCAGGCTACGAGCAGTACTTC	CASSAGTAGYEQYF
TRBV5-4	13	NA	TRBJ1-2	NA	TGTGCCAGCAGCTTTTCGGGGTCCTATGGCTACACCTTC	CASSFSGSYGYTF
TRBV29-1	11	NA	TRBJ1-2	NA	TGCAGCGTTGAAGATTCCGGGGGCTACACCTTC	CSVEDSGGYTF
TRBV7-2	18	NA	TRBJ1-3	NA	TGTGCCAGCAGCTTAGCCTCTTCGAGCGACGTCTCTGGAAACACCATATATTTT	CASSLASSSDVSGNTIYF
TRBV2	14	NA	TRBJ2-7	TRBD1	TGTGCCAGCCGATTCGGACAGGCCCGCTACGAGCAGTACTTC	CASRFGQARYEQYF
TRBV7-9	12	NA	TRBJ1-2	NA	TGTGCCAGCAGCCAGGTGGGCTATGGCTACACCTTC	CASSQVGYGYTF
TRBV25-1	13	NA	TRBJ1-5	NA	TGTGCCAGCAGTGGCGGGAGGGGGCAGCCCCAGCATTTT	CASSGGRGQPQHF
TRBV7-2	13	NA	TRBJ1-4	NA	TGTGCCAGCAGCCTCTGGAACGGGGAAAAACTGTTTTTT	CASSLWNGEKLFF
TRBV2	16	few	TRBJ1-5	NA	TGTGCCAGCAGTGAAGATCTCGGGGACTTCGGGCAGCCCCAGCATTTT	CASSEDLGDFGQPQHF
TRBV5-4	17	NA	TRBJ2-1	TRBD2	TGTGCCAGCAGACTTCACAGAGCGGGGGGGCCCTACAATGAGCAGTTCTTC	CASRLHRAGGPYNEQFF
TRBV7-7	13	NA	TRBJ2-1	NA	TGTGCCAGCAGCTTATCTAGTTACAATGAGCAGTTCTTC	CASSLSSYNEQFF
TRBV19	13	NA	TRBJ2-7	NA	TGTGCCAGTAGTACCGGAGGGTGGACCGGGCAGTACTTC	CASSTGGWTGQYF
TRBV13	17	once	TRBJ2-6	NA	TGTGCCAGCAGCTCTCTCACAGGGCTAGCTGGGGCCAACGGCCTGACTTTC	CASSSLTGLAGANGLTF
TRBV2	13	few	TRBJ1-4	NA	TGTGCCAGCAGTTCGGACAGTAATGAAAAACTGTTTTTT	CASSSDSNEKLFF
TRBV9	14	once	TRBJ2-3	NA	TGTGCCAGCAGCCCGACTAGTTCCACAGATACGCAGTATTTT	CASSPTSSTDTQYF
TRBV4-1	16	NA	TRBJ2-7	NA	TGCGCCGGCAGCCAAGATTCAGGGGGGCGACCCTACGAGCAGTACTTC	CAGSQDSGGRPYEQYF
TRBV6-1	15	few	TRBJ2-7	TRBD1	TGTGCCAGCAGTCCACAATGGGACAGGGTAGGCGAGCAGTACTTC	CASSPQWDRVGEQYF
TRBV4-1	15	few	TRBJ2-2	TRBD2	TGTGCCAGCAGCCGACTAGCGGGGGACACCGGGGAGCTGTTTTTT	CASSRLAGDTGELFF
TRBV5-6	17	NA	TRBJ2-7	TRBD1	TGTGCCAGCAGCTCGAACCCACAGGGGATCGGGCCCTACGAGCAGTACTTC	CASSSNPQGIGPYEQYF
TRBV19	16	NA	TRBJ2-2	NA	TGTGCCAGTACTTGGGCAGGGGCCTCGAACACCGGGGAGCTGTTTTTT	CASTWAGASNTGELFF
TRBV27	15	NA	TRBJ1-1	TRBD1	TGTGCCAGCAGTGTGCAGGGGGCGGGGTACACTGAAGCTTTCTTT	CASSVQGAGYTEAFF
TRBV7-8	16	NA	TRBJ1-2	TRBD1	TGTGCCAGCAGCCCCCCCCGGGACAGTTCCCTCTATGGCTACACCTTC	CASSPPRDSSLYGYTF
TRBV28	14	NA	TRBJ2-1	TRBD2	TGTGCCAGCAGTTTAGGGCGGGGGGGAAATGAGCAGTTCTTC	CASSLGRGGNEQFF
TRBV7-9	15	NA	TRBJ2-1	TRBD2	TGTTCCAGCAGCATTAGCGGGTGGGTCGACAATGAGCAGTTCTTC	CSSSISGWVDNEQFF
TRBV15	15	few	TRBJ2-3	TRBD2	TGTGCCACCAGCACGCTAGCCGCGGGGGGAGATACGCAGTATTTT	CATSTLAAGGDTQYF